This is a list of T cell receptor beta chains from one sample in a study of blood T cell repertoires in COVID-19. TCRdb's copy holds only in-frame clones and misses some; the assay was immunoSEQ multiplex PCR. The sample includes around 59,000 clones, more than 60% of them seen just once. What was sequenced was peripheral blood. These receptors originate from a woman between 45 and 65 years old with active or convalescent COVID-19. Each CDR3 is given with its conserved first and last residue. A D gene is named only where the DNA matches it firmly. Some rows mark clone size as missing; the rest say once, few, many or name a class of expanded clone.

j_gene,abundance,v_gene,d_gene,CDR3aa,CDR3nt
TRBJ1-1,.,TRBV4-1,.,CASSQVGRRRTEAFF,TGCGCCAGCAGCCAAGTCGGGAGGCGGAGGACTGAAGCTTTCTTT
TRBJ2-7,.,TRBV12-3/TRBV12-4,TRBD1,CASSRTGFEQYF,TGTGCCAGCAGTAGGACAGGGTTCGAGCAGTACTTC
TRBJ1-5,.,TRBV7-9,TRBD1,CASSFSGQGNQPQHF,TGTGCCAGCAGCTTCAGCGGACAGGGCAATCAGCCCCAGCATTTT
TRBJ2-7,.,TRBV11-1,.,CASTVASATYEQYF,TGTGCCAGCACCGTAGCGAGCGCAACCTACGAGCAGTACTTC
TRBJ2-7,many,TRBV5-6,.,CASSLAMAVSSYEQYF,TGTGCCAGCAGCTTGGCTATGGCGGTGAGCTCCTACGAGCAGTACTTC
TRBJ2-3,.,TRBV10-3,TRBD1,CAITSVGQGTDTQYF,TGTGCCATCACCTCAGTAGGACAGGGCACAGATACGCAGTATTTT
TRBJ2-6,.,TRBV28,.,CASSLSSDGANVLTF,TGTGCCAGCAGTTTATCTAGCGATGGGGCCAACGTCCTGACTTTC
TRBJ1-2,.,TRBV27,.,CASSPQLGRGYTF,TGTGCCAGCAGTCCACAGCTTGGGAGGGGCTACACCTTC
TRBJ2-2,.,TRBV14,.,CASSLGGTGNTGELFF,TGTGCCAGCAGCCTCGGGGGGACAGGGAACACCGGGGAGCTGTTTTTT
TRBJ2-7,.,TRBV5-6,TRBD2,CASSLWVASGISYEQYF,TGTGCCAGCAGCTTGTGGGTGGCTAGCGGGATTTCCTACGAGCAGTACTTC
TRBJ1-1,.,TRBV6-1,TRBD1,CASSTGAEAFF,TGTGCCAGCAGCACAGGGGCGGAAGCTTTCTTT
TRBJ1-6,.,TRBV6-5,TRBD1,CASSTGTGYNSPLHF,TGTGCCAGCAGTACCGGGACAGGGTATAATTCACCCCTCCACTTT
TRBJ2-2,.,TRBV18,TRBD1,CASSRQGAKNTGELFF,TGTGCCAGCTCACGACAGGGGGCCAAGAACACCGGGGAGCTGTTTTTT
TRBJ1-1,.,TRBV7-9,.,CASSTNNRGFF,TGTGCCAGCAGCACTAACAATCGTGGTTTCTTT
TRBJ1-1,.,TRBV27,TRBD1,CASSFDREVTEAFF,TGTGCCAGCAGTTTCGACAGGGAGGTGACTGAAGCTTTCTTT
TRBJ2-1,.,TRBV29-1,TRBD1,CSVEFGTAYNEQFF,TGCAGCGTTGAATTCGGGACAGCCTACAATGAGCAGTTCTTC
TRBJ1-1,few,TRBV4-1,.,CASSQPWRDNTEAFF,TGCGCCAGCAGCCAACCTTGGAGGGATAACACTGAAGCTTTCTTT
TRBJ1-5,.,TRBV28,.,CASSLRTFSNQPQHF,TGTGCCAGCAGTTTAAGGACATTTAGCAATCAGCCCCAGCATTTT
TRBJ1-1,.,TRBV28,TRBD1,CASSPGQGWGEAFF,TGTGCCAGCAGTCCCGGACAGGGGTGGGGTGAAGCTTTCTTT
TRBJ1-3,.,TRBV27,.,CASGSGGDGNTIYF,TGTGCCAGCGGGTCCGGGGGGGATGGAAACACCATATATTTT
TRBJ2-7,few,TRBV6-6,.,CASSPRDSGAYEQYF,TGTGCCAGCAGTCCCCGGGACTCCGGTGCCTACGAGCAGTACTTC
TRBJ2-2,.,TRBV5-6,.,CASSLYRTRGLGELFF,TGTGCCAGCAGCTTGTACCGGACACGGGGACTGGGGGAGCTGTTTTTT
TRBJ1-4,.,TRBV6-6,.,CASRPGHDEKLFF,TGTGCCAGCAGACCGGGACACGATGAAAAACTGTTTTTT
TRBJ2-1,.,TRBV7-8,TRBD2,CASRKYGLAGEQFF,TGTGCCAGCAGAAAATATGGACTAGCGGGAGAGCAGTTCTTC
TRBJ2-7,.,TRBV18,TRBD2,CASSPLGLAGYEQYF,TGTGCCAGCTCACCGCTGGGACTAGCGGGCTACGAGCAGTACTTC
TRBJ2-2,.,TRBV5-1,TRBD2,CASSISGRAGTGELFF,TGCGCCAGCAGCATTAGCGGGAGGGCCGGTACCGGGGAGCTGTTTTTT
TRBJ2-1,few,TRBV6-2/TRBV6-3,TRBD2,CASSYSAIAGVYNEQFF,TGTGCCAGCAGTTACTCGGCTATAGCGGGTGTCTACAATGAGCAGTTCTTC
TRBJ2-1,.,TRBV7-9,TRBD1,CASSLTGVHNEQFF,TGTGCCAGCAGCTTGACAGGGGTTCACAATGAGCAGTTCTTC
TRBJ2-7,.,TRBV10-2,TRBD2,CASRLGTSGSVPQAYEQYF,TGCGCCAGCAGACTCGGGACTAGCGGGAGTGTTCCCCAGGCTTACGAGCAGTACTTC
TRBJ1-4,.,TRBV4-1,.,CASSRPGLTPNEKLFF,TGCGCCAGCAGCCGACCGGGACTTACGCCCAATGAAAAACTGTTTTTT
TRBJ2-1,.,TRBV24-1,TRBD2,CATSDMTSGRYNEQFF,TGTGCCACCAGTGATATGACTAGCGGGAGGTACAATGAGCAGTTCTTC
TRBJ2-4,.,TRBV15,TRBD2,CATTDPLREAKNIQYF,TGTGCCACCACGGACCCTTTGCGGGAGGCCAAAAACATTCAGTACTTC
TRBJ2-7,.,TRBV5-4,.,CASSLAGTRSSYEQYF,TGTGCCAGCAGCTTGGCCGGGACAAGGAGCTCCTACGAGCAGTACTTC
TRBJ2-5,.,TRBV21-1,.,CASSSRRKGGAGETQYF,TGTGCCAGCAGCAGCCGAAGAAAGGGAGGGGCTGGGGAGACCCAGTACTTC
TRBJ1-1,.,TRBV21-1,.,CASSSSVEGARNTEAFF,TGTGCCAGCAGCAGTTCGGTCGAGGGGGCTCGGAACACTGAAGCTTTCTTT
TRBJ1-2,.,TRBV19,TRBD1,CASSPGQGFYGYTF,TGTGCCAGTAGTCCGGGACAGGGATTCTATGGCTACACCTTC
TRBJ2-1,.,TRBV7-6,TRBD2,CASSPGLAGGNEQFF,TGTGCCAGCAGCCCGGGACTAGCGGGAGGTAATGAGCAGTTCTTC
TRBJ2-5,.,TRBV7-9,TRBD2,CASSRQGLPEETQYF,TGTGCCAGCAGCCGCCAGGGACTACCAGAAGAGACCCAGTACTTC
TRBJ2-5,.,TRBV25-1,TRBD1,CARLGDSPQETQYF,TGTGCCCGTTTAGGGGACAGCCCCCAAGAGACCCAGTACTTC
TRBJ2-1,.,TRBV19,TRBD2,CASSLPPGLTYNEQFF,TGTGCCAGTAGTTTGCCCCCGGGACTAACTTACAATGAGCAGTTCTTC
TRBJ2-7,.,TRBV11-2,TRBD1,CASSLDDRGLIYEQYF,TGTGCCAGCAGCTTAGACGACAGGGGGTTGATCTACGAGCAGTACTTC
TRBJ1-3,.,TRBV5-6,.,CASSLVTGHGNTIYF,TGTGCCAGCAGCTTGGTAACAGGGCATGGAAACACCATATATTTT
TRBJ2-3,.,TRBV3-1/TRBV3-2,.,CASSHSFTDTQYF,TGTGCCAGCAGCCATTCTTTCACAGATACGCAGTATTTT
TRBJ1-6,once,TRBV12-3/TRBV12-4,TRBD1,CASRTGARSPLHF,TGTGCCAGCAGAACAGGGGCGCGATCACCCCTCCACTTT
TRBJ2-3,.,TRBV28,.,CASMSDTDTQYF,TGTGCCAGCATGAGCGACACAGATACGCAGTATTTT
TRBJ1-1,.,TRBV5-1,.,CASSLGGGTNTEAFF,TGCGCCAGCAGCTTGGGGGGCGGGACGAACACTGAAGCTTTCTTT
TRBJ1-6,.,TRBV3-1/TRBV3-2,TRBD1,CASSQGTGGSPLHF,TGTGCCAGCAGCCAAGGGACAGGGGGTTCACCCCTCCACTTT
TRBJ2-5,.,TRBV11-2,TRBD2,CASSLAPASGRGETQYF,TGTGCCAGCAGCTTAGCTCCGGCTAGCGGGAGGGGGGAGACCCAGTACTTC
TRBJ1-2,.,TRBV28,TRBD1,CASSFVGTGVGYTF,TGTGCCAGCAGTTTTGTGGGGACAGGGGTTGGCTACACCTTC
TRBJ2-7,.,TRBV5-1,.,CASSLEAGDNYEQYF,TGCGCCAGCAGCTTGGAGGCAGGGGACAACTACGAGCAGTACTTC
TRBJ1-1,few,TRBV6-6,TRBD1,CASRPQGGTEAFF,TGTGCCAGCAGACCCCAGGGGGGCACTGAAGCTTTCTTT
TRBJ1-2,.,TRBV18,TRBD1,CASSPPNRGDYGYTF,TGTGCCAGCTCACCACCTAACAGGGGCGACTATGGCTACACCTTC
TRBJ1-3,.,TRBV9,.,CASSQDSSGNTIYF,TGTGCCAGCAGCCAGGACAGCTCTGGAAACACCATATATTTT
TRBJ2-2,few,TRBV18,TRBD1,CASGVGQGNTGELFF,TGTGCCAGCGGCGTGGGACAGGGGAACACCGGGGAGCTGTTTTTT
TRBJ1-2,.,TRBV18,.,CASSPPSRDFYGYTF,TGTGCCAGCTCACCCCCGTCCCGGGACTTTTATGGCTACACCTTC
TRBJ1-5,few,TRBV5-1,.,CASSIELGDQPQHF,TGCGCCAGCAGCATCGAACTAGGCGATCAGCCCCAGCATTTT
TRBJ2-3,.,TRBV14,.,CASSQLYTQYF,TGTGCCAGCAGCCAACTATATACGCAGTATTTT